One and the same sample provided the 22 T cell receptor beta chains below, sequenced in a study of blood T cell repertoires in COVID-19. The method was immunoSEQ multiplex PCR; TCRdb's version includes in-frame clones alone and lacks a portion of them. This sample yields some 490,000 clones, of which approximately 83% are seen a single time; about 3.2% belongs to the top ten. The specimen sequenced was peripheral blood. The receptors shown here come from a human donor in a cohort sampled during active COVID-19.

This chain connects TRBV29-1 to TRBJ2-2, with 7 bases aligning to TRBD1. Germline V gene lookup returns CDR1 SQVTM and CDR2 ANQGSEA. CDR3 length: 17 residues. V shed 1 base and J 4 bases; nucleotides not matched to a gene: 12. The CDR3 coding sequence is TGCAGCGTTGAAGGAGAGGGGGCGGGTATGGGCACCGGGGAGCTGTTTTTT. Translation: CSVEGEGAGMGTGELFF.

V and J are TRBV5-4 and TRBJ2-3; perhaps TRBD1 as D (5 bases). CDR3 length equals 17 residues. Germline CDR1 and CDR2: SGHNT and YYREEE (reference sequence). V lost 0 bases and J 3 bases, leaving 17 bases between the germline ends. For the CDR3, the DNA is TGTGCCAGCAGCTTGGTTCGCAGGGTAAACCCTACAGATACGCAGTATTTT. This codes for CASSLVRRVNPTDTQYF.

This chain connects TRBV7-3 to TRBJ2-5; 9 bases fit TRBD1. Losses at the gene ends were 8 bases for V and 5 bases for J; bases not matched to a gene: 9. There are 14 residues in the CDR3. The germline V gene has CDR1 SGHTA and CDR2 FQGTGA. This CDR3 is CASAELQGAETQYF. CDR3 bases: TGTGCCAGCGCAGAACTACAGGGGGCGGAGACCCAGTACTTC.

J is TRBJ2-7 and V is TRBV3-1 (or the pseudogene TRBV3-2), with D perhaps TRBD1 (6 bases). The CDR3 loop spans 15 amino acids. Between the trimmed V and J ends, which lost 1 base and 5 bases, there was a span of 15 bases. In germline, CDR1 is LGHDT, CDR2 YNNKEL (reference sequence). The CDR3 protein is CASSQGSQGTHEQYF. As DNA, the CDR3 is TGTGCCAGCAGCCAAGGAAGTCAGGGGACGCACGAGCAGTACTTC.

The V gene is TRBV27, the J gene TRBJ2-7; TRBD1 agrees at 7 bases. CDR1 and CDR2 (germline): MNHEY, SMNVEV (reference sequence). V dropped 7 bases and J dropped 1; count of bases not matched to a gene: 13. The CDR3 length is 16 residues. The CDR3 DNA is TGTGCCAGCACCCCATGGGGGACAGCAAAATCCTACGAGCAGTACTTC. This gives the protein CASTPWGTAKSYEQYF.

This sequence joins TRBV2 and TRBJ1-1; 12 bases are shared with TRBD1. The V and J ends lost 6 bases and 7 bases, in that order; junction bases with no gene match: 6. CDR1 SNHLY and CDR2 FYNNEI come from the germline V gene. This CDR3 has 14 amino acids. CDR3 protein: CASRGTGGYYEAFF. The CDR3 DNA reads as TGTGCCAGCAGGGGGACAGGGGGCTATTATGAAGCTTTCTTT.

The chain recombines TRBV21-1 with TRBJ2-1; TRBD2 was called by the table and not checked on the DNA. TRBV21-1 is a listed pseudogene. This CDR3 is 18 amino acids long. The CDR3: CASSKVGSTSPSYNEQFF. DNA of the CDR3: TGTGCCAGCAGCAAAGTAGGGTCGACTAGTCCCTCCTACAATGAGCAGTTCTTC.

The chain joins TRBV5-6 to TRBJ1-1, with D unclear. Germline loops: CDR1 SGHDT, CDR2 YYEEEE. CDR3 length: 15 residues. Trimming took off 0 bases at V and 4 bases at J, with 13 bases between the two ends. This CDR3 is CASSLGTNPFTEAFF. As DNA, the CDR3 is TGTGCCAGCAGCTTGGGTACAAACCCCTTCACTGAAGCTTTCTTT. Full variable domain (missing parts from reference TRBV5-6 and TRBJ1-1): DAGVTQSPTHLIKTRGQQVTLRCSPKSGHDTVSWYQQALGQGPQFIFQYYEEEERQRGNFPDRFSGHQFPNYSSELNVNALLLGDSALYLCASSLGTNPFTEAFFGQGTRLTVV.

This clone was counted once. This rearrangement joins TRBV27 to TRBJ2-3; maybe TRBD1 (5 bases). With 3 bases removed from V and 0 bases from J, the gap between germline ends came to 16 bases. Germline lookup yields CDR1 MNHEY and CDR2 SMNVEV (reference sequence). The CDR3 contains 17 residues. In DNA, the CDR3 is TGTGCCAGCAGTTTTCAGGGAAGGTCCCCTAGCACAGATACGCAGTATTTT. Amino acid sequence: CASSFQGRSPSTDTQYF.

V gene TRBV4-3 combines with J gene TRBJ2-3; possible D gene TRBD1, 6 bases. The CDR3 loop spans 15 amino acids. The V and J ends lost 1 base and 4 bases respectively, with 12 bases between them. Looked up from germline, CDR1 is LGHNA and CDR2 is YSLEER. CDR3 in DNA: TGCGCCAGCAGCCAAGCTGGGGGCCGGGCAGATACGCAGTATTTT. Encoded protein: CASSQAGGRADTQYF.

This clone was seen more than once but under ten times. This chain connects TRBV4-2 to TRBJ2-3; 9 nucleotides line up with TRBD2. Germline V gene data show CDR1 as LGHNA and CDR2 as YNFKEQ. Germline trimming cut 4 bases from V and 0 bases from J; bases unmatched to any gene: 5. This CDR3 is built from 16 residues. DNA for the CDR3: TGTGCCAGCAGCCTCGGACTAGCGCCTAGCACAGATACGCAGTATTTT. Protein product: CASSLGLAPSTDTQYF.

V is TRBV10-1 and J is TRBJ1-1; a weak D match, TRBD1 (5 bases). Germline V gene data show CDR1 as WNHNN and CDR2 as SYGVQD (reference sequence). Deletions cut 8 bases from V and 5 bases from J, with 15 bases between. The CDR3 contains 13 residues. The CDR3 is CASSQGLGTEAFF. The CDR3, as DNA: TGCGCCAGCTCCCAGGGATTGGGGACTGAAGCTTTCTTT.

This clone has at least ten counts. V is TRBV7-2 and J is TRBJ1-5; perhaps TRBD1 as D (5 bases). This CDR3 has 16 amino acids. The germline V and J ends were trimmed by 1 base and 6 bases, with 16 bases remaining between them. Looked up from germline, CDR1 is SGHTA and CDR2 is FQGNSA. The CDR3 region has the DNA TGTGCCAGCAGCTTAGTGATGGGGCAGGGAGGTCAGCCCCAGCATTTT. It is translated as CASSLVMGQGGQPQHF.

This chain links TRBV29-1 with TRBJ2-5, with D unclear. This CDR3 region has 11 residues. The germline CDR1 and CDR2 sequences are SQVTM and ANQGSEA. With 4 bases removed from V and 2 bases from J, the gap between germline ends came to 5 bases. CDR3 amino acids: CSVAGQETQYF. The CDR3 DNA reads as TGCAGCGTTGCCGGGCAAGAGACCCAGTACTTC.

The rearrangement uses TRBV7-9 and TRBJ2-2, with 7 bases lining up with TRBD1. V was clipped by 1 base and J by 4 bases; unmatched bases: 3. The CDR3 extends over 15 amino acids. Germline V gene lookup returns CDR1 SEHNR and CDR2 FQNEAQ (reference sequence). The CDR3: CASSLEGGGTGELFF. CDR3 DNA sequence: TGTGCCAGCAGCTTAGAAGGGGGCGGCACCGGGGAGCTGTTTTTT.

The V call is TRBV7-3, the J call TRBJ2-5, with D unresolved. Germline V gene lookup returns CDR1 SGHTA and CDR2 FQGTGA. Trimming removed 4 bases at V and 5 bases at J, with 14 bases between. The CDR3 is 14 amino acids. The CDR3 nucleotides are TGTGCCAGCAGCTCCCCCCCTCTCGGGGAGACCCAGTACTTC. Amino acids: CASSSPPLGETQYF.

The rearrangement uses TRBV6-5 and TRBJ1-4; D is undetermined. Between the trimmed V and J ends, which lost 2 bases and 0 bases, there was a span of 4 bases. The V gene's germline CDR1 is MNHEY and CDR2 SVGAGI. The CDR3 has 14 residues. DNA for the CDR3: TGTGCCAGCAGTTACACAGCAACTAATGAAAAACTGTTTTTT. Its translation is CASSYTATNEKLFF.

DNA for the CDR3: TGTGCCAGTAGTATCGACAGGGGGCCTTCTGGCTACACCTTC. Encoded protein: CASSIDRGPSGYTF. This chain joins TRBV19 and TRBJ1-2; 10 bases map to TRBD1. V shed 3 bases, J shed 7 bases, and the junction held 5 bases outside the gene matches. CDR3 length: 14 amino acids. The germline V gene encodes CDR1 LNHDA and CDR2 SQIVND (reference sequence).

This chain links TRBV28 with TRBJ2-7; D is perhaps TRBD2 (6 bases). Trimming shortened V by 2 bases and J by 0 bases, and 11 bases separated the two germline ends. The CDR3 is made up of 15 amino acids. Germline V CDR1 and CDR2: MDHEN, SYDVKM. The CDR3: CASSLRDSDSYEQYF. CDR3 bases: TGTGCCAGCAGTTTACGGGACTCGGACTCCTACGAGCAGTACTTC.

This chain links TRBV28 with TRBJ1-4; TRBD1 is a possible D gene (6 bases). Trimming removed 8 bases at V and 1 base at J, with 14 bases between. Germline values: CDR1 MDHEN, CDR2 SYDVKM. CDR3 length: 15 amino acids. CDR3 nucleotide sequence: TGTGCCAGCGGATTCATGACAGGAACTAATGAAAAACTGTTTTTT. Residues: CASGFMTGTNEKLFF. Full variable domain (remainder filled in from reference TRBV28 and TRBJ1-4): DVKVTQSSRYLVKRTGEKVFLECVQDMDHENMFWYRQDPGLGLRLIYFSYDVKMKEKGDIPEGYSVSREKKERFSLILESASTNQTSMYLCASGFMTGTNEKLFFGSGTQLSVL.

The rearrangement uses TRBV12-3 or TRBV12-4 and TRBJ1-2; 7 nucleotides line up with TRBD1. V shed 5 bases, J shed 3 bases, and the junction held 3 bases outside the gene matches. This CDR3 has 13 residues. The CDR3 here is CASSQGQYYGYTF. The CDR3 DNA follows: TGTGCCAGCAGTCAGGGACAGTACTATGGCTACACCTTC.

The chain joins TRBV2 to TRBJ2-1, with 10 bases lining up with TRBD2. J gave up 6 bases and V 7 bases, and 15 bases lay outside the gene matches. This CDR3 contains 17 residues. CDR1 and CDR2 from the germline V gene are SNHLY and FYNNEI. The CDR3 DNA follows: TGTGCCAGCACCGAAGGGGCTAGCGGGAGAATCGGCAATGAGCAGTTCTTC. As protein: CASTEGASGRIGNEQFF.